The sequence of this T cell receptor beta chain was determined in a study of blood T cell repertoires in COVID-19. The wider study: Acute and convalescent COVID-19 samples came from the United States, Italy and Spain. From T cells, B-cell-depleted T cells, or PBMCs came the material, which was cDNA or gDNA.

Per the original data handling: By means of reference gene primer amplification, nucleated cell counts were estimated. Sequenced by immunoSEQ multiplex PCR; TCRdb stores in-frame clones only, minus some. D and trimming were read from the DNA, whereas the V and J calls and clone size are those reported in that table. The profile covers some 150,000 clones, with roughly 86% appearing a single time and 1.5% to 2% taken by the ten largest. The receptor's source is a woman between 50 and 59 years old with acute or convalescent COVID-19. Sequenced: peripheral blood.

The CDR3: CSVAAVAGGETQYF. In DNA form, the CDR3 reads TGCAGCGTTGCGGCGGTAGCGGGAGGAGAGACCCAGTACTTC. The gene calls are TRBV29-1 and TRBJ2-5, with 10 positions matching TRBD2. V was pared by 4 bases and J by 4 bases, with 6 bases of the junction left unmatched. CDR1 and CDR2 from the germline V gene are SQVTM and ANQGSEA. This CDR3 comprises 14 residues. Looking up the rest from reference TRBV29-1 and TRBJ2-5 gives the full variable domain: SAVISQKPSRDICQRGTSLTIQCQVDSQVTMMFWYRQQPGQSLTLIATANQGSEATYESGFVIDKFPISRPNLTFSTLTVSNMSPEDSSIYLCSVAAVAGGETQYFGPGTRLLVL.